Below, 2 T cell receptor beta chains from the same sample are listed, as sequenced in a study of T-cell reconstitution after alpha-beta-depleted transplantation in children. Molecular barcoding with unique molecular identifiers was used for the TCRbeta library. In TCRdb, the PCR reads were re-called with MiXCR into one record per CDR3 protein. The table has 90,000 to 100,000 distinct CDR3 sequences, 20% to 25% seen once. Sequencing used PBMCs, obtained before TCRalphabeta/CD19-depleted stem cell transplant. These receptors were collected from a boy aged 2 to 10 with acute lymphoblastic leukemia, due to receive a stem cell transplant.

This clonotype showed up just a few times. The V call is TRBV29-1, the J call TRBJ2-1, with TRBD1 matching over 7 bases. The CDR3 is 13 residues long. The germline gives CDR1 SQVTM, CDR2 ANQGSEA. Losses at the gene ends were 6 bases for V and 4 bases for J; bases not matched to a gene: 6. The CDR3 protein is CSVGQEVYNEQFF. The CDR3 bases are TGCAGCGTAGGACAGGAAGTTTACAATGAGCAGTTCTTC.

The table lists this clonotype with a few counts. The CDR3 DNA reads TGTGCCTGGAGTGTAGTTCTTTCCGATACGCAGTATTTT. Translating it yields CAWSVVLSDTQYF. The chain is built from TRBV30 and TRBJ2-3; D is ambiguous. V was cut by 0 bases and J by 6 bases, with 10 bases left in between. The CDR3 loop spans 13 amino acids. Germline V gene data show CDR1 as GTSNPN and CDR2 as SVGIG (reference sequence).